These T cell receptor beta chains were read from a single sample in a study of blood T cell repertoires in COVID-19. Some clones are missing from TCRdb's copy, which holds only in-frame ones; the method was immunoSEQ multiplex PCR. In the table there are 130,000 or so clones, roughly 84% of which are singletons. The sample consisted of PBMCs or T cells enriched from blood (not recorded which). Receptors originate from a woman aged 30 to 39 who had recovered from COVID-19. Both conserved end residues are trimmed from each CDR3.

TRBJ1-2,TRBV11-2,ASSSVRENFYGYT
TRBJ2-7,TRBV30,AWGDRGSEQY
TRBJ2-7,TRBV13,ASSLRREGLYEQY
TRBJ1-1,TRBV29-1,SVRQGMNTEAF
TRBJ2-6,TRBV9,ASSVRSGGSSGANVLT
TRBJ1-1,TRBV11-2,ASTRGRGLNTEAF
TRBJ1-6,TRBV15,ATSRELRSFDSPLH
TRBJ1-4,TRBV4-1,ASSLETRATNEKLF
TRBJ2-7,TRBV4-2,ASSQVFGLLYEQY
TRBJ2-1,TRBV4-1,ASSQEYGEQF
TRBJ2-7,TRBV27,ASSLGGGSEQY
TRBJ1-2,TRBV3-1/TRBV3-2,ASSQETGNGYT
TRBJ2-6,TRBV14,ASSHGLAGLHSGANVLT
TRBJ1-4,TRBV19,ASSIRTGAATNEKLF
TRBJ2-1,TRBV20-1,SAREYGEQF
TRBJ2-1,TRBV6-4,ASSEDYPSYNEQF
TRBJ1-5,TRBV19,ASSARVKDQPQH
TRBJ1-2,TRBV7-6,ASSLESNRGGEGYT
TRBJ1-3,TRBV15,ATSRELVVSGNTIY
TRBJ1-2,TRBV28,ASSLGALTRGYT
TRBJ2-7,TRBV19,ASRVQGSYEQY
TRBJ2-3,TRBV4-3,ASSGGTSGLDTQY
TRBJ1-1,TRBV7-2,ASSWDRAGTEAF
TRBJ2-7,TRBV1,TSSQAPTSEQY
TRBJ2-7,TRBV15,ATSREKTSSAYEQY
TRBJ2-7,TRBV4-3,ASSQGAGGTDEQY
TRBJ2-7,TRBV7-2,ASSQGLAGPYEQY
TRBJ2-6,TRBV19,ASSLRTGGTGANVLT
TRBJ1-1,TRBV28,ASSIRGPGTEAF
TRBJ2-2,TRBV7-3,ASSPTGTGTTGELF
TRBJ1-1,TRBV4-1,ASSRAGPRLNTEAF
TRBJ2-1,TRBV5-1,ASSLSSGGHNEQF
TRBJ2-1,TRBV5-1,ASSLAGAISYNEQF
TRBJ2-1,TRBV20-1,SASPGLAGATYNEQF
TRBJ1-1,TRBV27,ASRVRTGDTEAF
TRBJ2-3,TRBV11-2,ASSLRGYTQY
TRBJ1-3,TRBV9,ASSVRGTRSGNTIY
TRBJ2-5,TRBV5-1,ASSGGTSGYEETQY
TRBJ2-1,TRBV6-5,ASGTSLDEQF
TRBJ2-7,TRBV4-1,ASSQGSTGGYEQY
TRBJ2-1,TRBV7-3,ASSRTSSNEQF
TRBJ2-7,TRBV7-9,ASSYDRGRGYEQY
TRBJ2-1,TRBV6-2/TRBV6-3,ASSLGLAGGEQF
TRBJ1-2,TRBV28,ASSWPRQGANYGYT
TRBJ1-1,TRBV6-5,ASSYEGAGTEAF
TRBJ2-3,TRBV7-2,ASSSRDSTDTQY
TRBJ1-2,TRBV28,ASSLPSRANYGYT